This T cell receptor beta chain was obtained from a study of blood T cell repertoires in COVID-19. About the research overall: The United States, Italy and Spain supplied acute and convalescent COVID-19 samples. The analysed material was cDNA or gDNA that came from T cells, B-cell-depleted T cells, or PBMCs.

This CDR3 is built from 13 residues. Trimming removed 6 bases at V and 9 bases at J, with 12 bases between. From germline, CDR1 is LNHDA and CDR2 SQIVND (reference sequence). Recruited during active infection, patients (from Seattle) were subsequently followed longitudinally. The protocol was immunoSEQ multiplex PCR, while the TCRdb copy is restricted to in-frame clones and leaves out a portion. The sample holds under 350,000 clones; 85% to 90% are singletons and the top ten take approximately 2%. The chain carries TRBV19 and TRBJ1-6, with a tentative D call TRBD1 (6 bases). Source material: peripheral blood. The sequence came from a woman aged 25 to 39 with COVID-19, enrolled during active disease. The CDR3 spells CASSPKGVSPLHF. As DNA, the CDR3 is TGTGCCAGTAGCCCCAAGGGGGTTTCACCCCTCCACTTT.